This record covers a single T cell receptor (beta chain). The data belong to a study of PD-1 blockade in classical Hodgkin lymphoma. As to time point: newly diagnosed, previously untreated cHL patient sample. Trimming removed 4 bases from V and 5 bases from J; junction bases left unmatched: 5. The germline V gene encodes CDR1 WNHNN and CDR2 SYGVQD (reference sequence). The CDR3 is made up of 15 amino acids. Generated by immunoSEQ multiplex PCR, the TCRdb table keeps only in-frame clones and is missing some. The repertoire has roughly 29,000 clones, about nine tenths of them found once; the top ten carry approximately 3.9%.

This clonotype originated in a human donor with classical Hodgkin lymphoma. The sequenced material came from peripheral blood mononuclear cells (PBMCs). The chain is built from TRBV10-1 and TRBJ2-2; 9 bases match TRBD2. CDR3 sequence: CASSGSGSRTGELFF. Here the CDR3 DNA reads TGCGCCAGCAGTGGTAGCGGGAGTAGAACCGGGGAGCTGTTTTTT.